This TCR beta chain was documented in a study of blood T cell repertoires in COVID-19. Study-level background: Acute and convalescent COVID-19 samples came from the United States, Italy and Spain.

Sequencing used immunoSEQ multiplex PCR; TCRdb keeps in-frame clones, though not all of them. The sample consists of about 100,000 clones, 70% to 85% of them appearing once. The CDR3 consists of 12 residues. CDR1 and CDR2 from the germline V gene are SGHKS and YYEKEE (reference sequence). V was pared by 4 bases and J by 6 bases, with 8 bases between. The sequencing input was peripheral blood. J is TRBJ2-1 and V is TRBV5-5; D is unresolved. This sequence was found in a woman aged 40 to 50 with acute or convalescent COVID-19. The CDR3 spells CASSPRANEQFF. In DNA, the CDR3 is TGTGCCAGCAGCCCCCGCGCCAATGAGCAGTTCTTC.